A single sample is the source of the 14 T cell receptor beta chains below, sequenced in a study of blood T cell repertoires in COVID-19. TCRdb keeps only in-frame clones here, not all; method: immunoSEQ multiplex PCR. The data contain fewer than 300,000 clones, approximately 86% of them singletons. Sequencing used peripheral blood. These receptors all stem from a human donor with COVID-19, enrolled during active disease. The donor label of this sample is uncertain.

The chain recombines TRBV9 with TRBJ2-3, with D possibly being TRBD1 (6 bases). Trimming removed 6 bases at V and 2 bases at J, with 16 bases between. The CDR3 is made up of 15 amino acids. Germline values: CDR1 SGDLS, CDR2 YYNGEE. This CDR3 is CASTLGRTVTDTQYF. The CDR3 nucleotides are TGTGCCAGCACCCTCGGCCGGACAGTCACAGATACGCAGTATTTT.

The chain joins TRBV7-9 to TRBJ1-5; no clear D. The CDR3 sequence is 17 residues long. CDR1 and CDR2 (germline): SEHNR, FQNEAQ (reference sequence). Trimming left V 0 bases short and J 2 bases short, with 14 bases between. The CDR3 nucleotides are TGTGCCAGCAGCTTAGCCACGGGTAGGAATGGCAATCAGCCCCAGCATTTT. This codes for CASSLATGRNGNQPQHF.

The gene calls are TRBV19 and TRBJ2-7; 9 bases agree with TRBD1. V gave up 4 bases and J gave up 5 bases; unmatched junction bases: 6. The CDR3 length is 14 residues. Germline V CDR1 and CDR2: LNHDA, SQIVND (reference sequence). CDR3 sequence: CASSTRDRVNEQYF. The DNA for the CDR3 is TGTGCCAGTAGTACCCGGGACAGGGTGAACGAGCAGTACTTC. The full variable domain, rest sourced from reference TRBV19 and TRBJ2-7, is DGGITQSPKYLFRKEGQNVTLSCEQNLNHDAMYWYRQDPGQGLRLIYYSQIVNDFQKGDIAEGYSVSREKKESFPLTVTSAQKNPTAFYLCASSTRDRVNEQYFGPGTRLTVT.

V usage is TRBV14 and J usage is TRBJ1-2, with TRBD1 matching over 7 bases. V gave up 3 bases and J gave up 8 bases; unmatched junction bases: 9. The CDR3 spans 14 residues. Germline values: CDR1 SGHDN, CDR2 FVKESK. CDR3 residues: CASSHRNRGYGYTF. The CDR3 DNA is TGTGCCAGCAGCCACCGAAACAGGGGATACGGCTACACCTTC.

The chain combines TRBV7-2 with TRBJ1-2, with D uncertain. CDR1 SGHTA and CDR2 FQGNSA come from the germline V gene. With 2 bases removed from V and 0 bases from J, the gap between germline ends came to 10 bases. The CDR3 totals 15 residues. The CDR3 DNA sequence: TGTGCCAGCAGCTTAAATCCCCAGTCTAACTATGGCTACACCTTC. This translates into CASSLNPQSNYGYTF.

The CDR3 here is CASSLGLGRETQYF. CDR3 coding DNA: TGTGCCAGCAGCTTAGGACTGGGGAGGGAGACCCAGTACTTC. The chain recombines TRBV7-2 with TRBJ2-5; maybe TRBD2 (6 bases). V was clipped by 1 base and J by 5 bases, with 11 bases between them. The CDR3 contains 14 residues. Germline V gene data show CDR1 as SGHTA and CDR2 as FQGNSA.

This chain links TRBV5-6 with TRBJ1-1, with D perhaps matching TRBD1 (6 bases). The CDR3 is 11 amino acids. Trimming took 1 base from V and 8 from J, leaving 6 bases between them. CDR1 and CDR2 (germline): SGHDT, YYEEEE. DNA for the CDR3: TGTGCCAGCAGCTTGACAGGGGAAGCTTTCTTT. Its protein is CASSLTGEAFF.

CDR3 in amino acids: CASSLGGEAYEQYF. CDR3 coding DNA: TGTGCCAGCAGCTTAGGCGGGGAGGCCTACGAGCAGTACTTC. The chain has TRBV7-9 and TRBJ2-7; a weak D match, TRBD2 (6 bases). CDR1 and CDR2 (germline): SEHNR, FQNEAQ (reference sequence). This CDR3 is built from 14 residues. V was trimmed by 1 base and J by 2 bases, leaving 9 bases between them.

This sequence joins TRBV6-6 and TRBJ2-1; 9 bases match TRBD2. The germline gives CDR1 MNHNY, CDR2 SVGAGI (reference sequence). The J segment lost 3 bases and the V segment lost 4 bases, leaving 7 bases of the junction unmatched. The CDR3 consists of 16 residues. The CDR3 loop is CASSSGLARNYNEQFF. In nucleotides, the CDR3 is TGTGCCAGCAGTTCCGGACTAGCGAGAAACTACAATGAGCAGTTCTTC.

This clone was seen only once. V gene TRBV3-1 (or the pseudogene TRBV3-2) combines with J gene TRBJ1-1; the D gene is possibly TRBD1 (5 bases). The V gene's germline CDR1 is LGHDT and CDR2 YNNKEL (reference sequence). This CDR3 has 14 residues. V lost 1 base to trimming and J lost 5 bases, with 11 bases between them. Written as DNA, the CDR3 is TGTGCCAGCAGCCAAGGTCATGGGGGGACTGAAGCTTTCTTT. Translating it yields CASSQGHGGTEAFF.

The rearrangement links TRBV5-5 to TRBJ1-1; 7 bases line up with TRBD1. V lost 4 bases, J lost 0 bases, and 6 bases stayed unmatched. Per the germline V gene, CDR1 is SGHKS and CDR2 is YYEKEE (reference sequence). The CDR3 extends over 15 amino acids. The CDR3 spells CASSPRQGMNTEAFF. The DNA for the CDR3 is TGTGCCAGCAGCCCACGACAGGGAATGAACACTGAAGCTTTCTTT. Complete variable domain (other parts from reference TRBV5-5 and TRBJ1-1): DAGVTQSPTHLIKTRGQQVTLRCSPISGHKSVSWYQQVLGQGPQFIFQYYEKEERGRGNFPDRFSARQFPNYSSELNVNALLLGDSALYLCASSPRQGMNTEAFFGQGTRLTVV.

J is TRBJ1-3 and V is TRBV12-3 or TRBV12-4; 7 bases are shared with TRBD1. The J segment lost 1 base and the V segment lost 6 bases, leaving 0 bases of the junction unmatched. The CDR3 loop spans 13 amino acids. CDR3 sequence: CASRTGSGNTIYF. In nucleotides, the CDR3 is TGTGCCAGCAGGACAGGGTCTGGAAACACCATATATTTT.

The chain combines TRBV2 with TRBJ1-1; 7 bases match TRBD1. This CDR3 is built from 15 residues. From germline, CDR1 is SNHLY and CDR2 FYNNEI. V was clipped by 4 bases and J by 5 bases; unmatched bases: 10. CDR3 sequence: CASSGTGAAGTEAFF. CDR3 nucleotides: TGTGCCAGCAGTGGAACAGGGGCGGCGGGGACTGAAGCTTTCTTT.

V usage is TRBV7-3 and J usage is TRBJ2-1, with 8 nucleotides matching TRBD2. Germline V CDR1 and CDR2: SGHTA, FQGTGA. J gave up 2 bases and V 5 bases, and 5 bases lay outside the gene matches. There are 15 residues in the CDR3. CDR3 bases: TGTGCCAGCAGCGTACTAGCGGTAGCCTACAATGAGCAGTTCTTC. Amino acids: CASSVLAVAYNEQFF.